Each of the 13 T cell receptor beta chains below was sequenced from the same sample in a study of patients and donors after allogeneic stem cell transplantation. Using its own MiXCR run on the RT-PCR reads, TCRdb lists one record per CDR3 protein. The sample has about 960,000 distinct CDR3 sequences, about a sixth seen once. What was sequenced was blood, either unsorted or a sorted T cell fraction (not recorded which). These receptors were obtained from a human donor who was either an allogeneic HSCT recipient or a stem cell or donor lymphocyte infusion donor (not recorded which). It is not recorded whose cells these are; they may come from a transplant donor.

This clonotype has more than one count but fewer than ten. V gene TRBV6-5 combines with J gene TRBJ1-1, with TRBD1 identical over 12 bases. The trim removed 4 bases at V and 5 bases at J, leaving 8 bases unmatched. CDR3 size: 16 residues. Germline CDR1 reads MNHEY; CDR2 reads SVGAGI. The CDR3 nucleotides read TGTGCCAGCAGTTCAGGGGGACAGGGGGCCCGGACTGAAGCTTTCTTT. This gives the protein CASSSGGQGARTEAFF.

J is TRBJ2-2 and V is TRBV2; TRBD1 aligns across 9 bases. Germline loops: CDR1 SNHLY, CDR2 FYNNEI. The CDR3 spans 15 residues. V shed 7 bases, J shed 7 bases, and the junction held 10 bases outside the gene matches. CDR3 nucleotide sequence: TGTGCCAGCAAGTTGGACAGGGGAGCTCTCGGGGAGCTGTTTTTT. This gives the protein CASKLDRGALGELFF.

The rearrangement links TRBV29-1 to TRBJ2-1, with 7 nucleotides matching TRBD2. Germline values: CDR1 SQVTM, CDR2 ANQGSEA. J gave up 8 bases and V 4 bases, and 11 bases lay outside the gene matches. This CDR3 spans 14 amino acids. CDR3 amino acids: CSVGVGGRLDEQFF. CDR3 coding DNA: TGCAGCGTTGGGGTGGGAGGGAGATTGGATGAGCAGTTCTTC.

This clonotype was seen a few times. The rearrangement joins TRBV25-1 to TRBJ2-2, with 9 bases that match TRBD1. This CDR3 contains 15 residues. Trimming cost V 6 bases and J 5 bases; bases outside gene matches: 7. Germline V gene sequence: CDR1 MGHDK, CDR2 SYGVNS. The CDR3 coding sequence is TGTGCCAGCAGGGACAGGGGTACGGGGACCGGGGAGCTGTTTTTT. Encoded protein: CASRDRGTGTGELFF. The variable domain in full, with the rest retrieved from reference TRBV25-1 and TRBJ2-2, is EADIYQTPRYLVIGTGKKITLECSQTMGHDKMYWYQQDPGMELHLIHYSYGVNSTEKGDLSSESTVSRIRTEHFPLTLESARPSHTSQYLCASRDRGTGTGELFFGEGSRLTVL.

This clonotype was counted between two and nine times. The chain links TRBV5-1 to TRBJ1-1; D is uncertain. This CDR3 has 13 residues. Germline V CDR1 and CDR2: SGHRS, YFSETQ. V was trimmed by 2 bases and J by 4 bases, leaving 9 bases between them. In DNA, the CDR3 is TGCGCCAGCAGCTTTGGAGTCAGCACTGAAGCTTTCTTT. Translating gives CASSFGVSTEAFF.

The chain carries TRBV5-1 and TRBJ1-1, with D possibly being TRBD1 (6 bases). The CDR3 covers 15 residues. The V end was cut by 10 bases, the J end by 3 bases, with 22 bases between. CDR1 and CDR2 from the germline V gene are SGHRS and YFSETQ. CDR3: CASSWAQGWDTEAFF. The CDR3 DNA reads as TGCGCCTCAAGCTGGGCACAGGGCTGGGACACTGAAGCTTTCTTT. Full variable domain (missing parts from reference TRBV5-1 and TRBJ1-1): KAGVTQTPRYLIKTRGQQVTLSCSPISGHRSVSWYQQTPGQGLQFLFEYFSETQRNKGNFPGRFSGRQFSNSRSEMNVSTLELGDSALYLCASSWAQGWDTEAFFGQGTRLTVV.

This clonotype was observed once. This chain links TRBV3-1 with TRBJ2-1, with TRBD1 matching over 12 bases. The V segment lost 7 bases and the J segment 10 bases; nucleotides outside the gene matches: 11. Germline CDR1 LGHDT, CDR2 YNNKEL (reference sequence). This CDR3 is built from 15 residues. DNA for the CDR3: TGTGCCAGCAACTCCGGGACAGGGGGCCGGAGGGAGCAGTTCTTC. Residues: CASNSGTGGRREQFF.

The V gene is TRBV6-5, the J gene TRBJ2-6; 10 bases fit TRBD1. The germline V gene encodes CDR1 MNHEY and CDR2 SVGAGI. Trimming at V came to 0 bases and at J to 0 bases, leaving 2 bases not matched to a gene. The CDR3 has 18 amino acids. CDR3 in DNA: TGTGCCAGCAGTTACTCGACAGGGGGCCGCTCTGGGGCCAACGTCCTGACTTTC. It encodes CASSYSTGGRSGANVLTF.

This clonotype appeared a few times. The CDR3 DNA reads TGCGCCAGCAGCTCCCGACAGGGAGAGACCCAGTACTTC. It encodes CASSSRQGETQYF. The J gene is TRBJ2-5, the V gene TRBV5-1; 7 positions agree with TRBD1. With 3 bases clipped from V and 4 bases from J, the junction kept 3 bases outside the gene matches. CDR1 is SGHRS, CDR2 YFSETQ, per germline. The CDR3 length is 13 residues. Based on the CDR3 plus reference TRBV5-1 and TRBJ2-5, the full variable domain is KAGVTQTPRYLIKTRGQQVTLSCSPISGHRSVSWYQQTPGQGLQFLFEYFSETQRNKGNFPGRFSGRQFSNSRSEMNVSTLELGDSALYLCASSSRQGETQYFGPGTRLLVL.

The chain links TRBV10-3 to TRBJ2-2; possibly TRBD2 for D (5 bases). CDR1 is ENHRY, CDR2 SYGVKD, per germline. This CDR3 has 15 residues. V lost 7 bases, J lost 2 bases, and 14 bases lay in between. Written as DNA, the CDR3 is TGTGCCATCATGGGGTGGAGCGGTAACACCGGGGAGCTGTTTTTT. It translates to CAIMGWSGNTGELFF.

This clonotype was recorded a few times. The genes are TRBV6-4 and TRBJ1-2, with unresolved D. The CDR3 is 15 amino acids. CDR1 is MRHNA and CDR2 is SNTAGT in the germline V gene. Trimming removed 0 bases from V and 4 bases from J, with 12 bases in between. The DNA of the CDR3 is TGTGCCAGCAGTGACTCCCCGGGAACCCTCTATGGCTACACCTTC. The encoded protein is CASSDSPGTLYGYTF.

The chain is built from TRBV7-2 and TRBJ2-5; D call uncertain. This CDR3 is 14 amino acids long. Trimming left V 4 bases short and J 5 bases short, with 14 bases between. Germline V gene lookup returns CDR1 SGHTA and CDR2 FQGNSA. CDR3 nucleotide sequence: TGTGCCAGCAGCTCTCAGGACCCACGGGAGACCCAGTACTTC. As protein: CASSSQDPRETQYF.

V gene TRBV7-3 combines with J gene TRBJ1-2; TRBD1 might be the D (5 bases). The CDR3 has 17 amino acids. Trimming cost V 5 bases and J 3 bases, with 22 bases left between them. The germline V gene encodes CDR1 SGHTA and CDR2 FQGTGA. The CDR3 DNA is TGTGCCAGCAGCCTCGGGGCAGGTGGGGAGTTGGACTATGGCTACACCTTC. The encoded protein is CASSLGAGGELDYGYTF.